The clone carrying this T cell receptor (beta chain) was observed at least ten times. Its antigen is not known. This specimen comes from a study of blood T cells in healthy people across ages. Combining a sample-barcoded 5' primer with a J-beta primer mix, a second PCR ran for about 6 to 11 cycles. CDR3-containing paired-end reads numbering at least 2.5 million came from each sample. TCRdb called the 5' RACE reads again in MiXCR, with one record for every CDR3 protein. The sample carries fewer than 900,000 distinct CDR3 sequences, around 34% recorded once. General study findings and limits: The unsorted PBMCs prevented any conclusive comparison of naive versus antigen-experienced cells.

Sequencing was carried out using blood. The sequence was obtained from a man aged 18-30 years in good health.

This chain's CDR3 is CAISVDREANGYTF. The CDR3 DNA reads TGTGCCATCAGTGTGGACAGGGAGGCCAATGGCTACACCTTC. The V gene is TRBV10-3, the J gene TRBJ1-2, with 8 positions matching TRBD1. Germline loops: CDR1 ENHRY, CDR2 SYGVKD. The CDR3 has 14 residues. J was trimmed by 6 bases and V by 4 bases; bases with no gene match: 7.